The present entry profiles one T cell receptor (beta chain) with its context. The antigen is unknown. The record originates from a study of OX40 agonist ivuxolimab in advanced cancers. Study-level background: Past anti-PD-1, anti-PD-L1 or anti-CTLA-4 therapy was accepted, and roughly 38% had received some.

Repertoires were generated with immunoSEQ multiplex PCR, while TCRdb's copy carries only in-frame clones and drops some. The table shows about 47,000 clones, with 84% occurring only once. General observations from the study: Partial responders receiving 0.1-3.0 mg/kg showed among the lowest clonal expansion. Certain nonresponders likewise exhibited a low normalized T-cell clonal expansion.

V was shortened by 2 bases and J by 0 bases, with 13 bases between the two germline ends. Looked up from germline, CDR1 is MDHEN and CDR2 is SYDVKM. The CDR3 spans 16 residues. The chain combines TRBV28 with TRBJ1-2, with D possibly TRBD1 on 6 matching bases. The input for sequencing was CD4+ or CD8+ T cells sorted from blood, taken in a trial of the OX40 agonist ivuxolimab. The source is an adult with an advanced solid tumor such as melanoma, head and neck, liver or kidney cancer. CDR3 coding DNA: TGTGCCAGCAGTTTAAAGGAAGGGGGGCCTAACTATGGCTACACCTTC. This sequence encodes CASSLKEGGPNYGYTF.